The clone carrying this T cell receptor beta chain came up a few times. Its antigen is unidentified. The libraries were made with immunoSEQ version 4 in survey mode. Sequenced by immunoSEQ multiplex PCR; TCRdb stores in-frame clones only, minus some. The table includes about 40,000 clones, 70% to 80% detected once. This sample was taken from a study of persistence of HIV-infected CD4 T cells. Study-wide background: Donors were ART-treated; their CMV- and Gag-responding CD4+ T cells were isolated.

Overlapping HIV-1 Gag 15-mer peptides at approximately 1 ug per peptide per mL were used. Sorted nonresponding memory CD4+ T cells were CD40L-negative, CD69-negative, CD45RO-high. For roughly 19 hours, CD8-depleted PBMCs received anti-CD28/CD49d costimulation, a CD40-blocking antibody and enfuvirtide. General study findings and limits: Degenerate expanded CDR3beta sequences were enriched among CMV- and Gag-responding cells.

This TCR came from an adult man with HIV who was CMV-seropositive. Here the sequenced sample was CD4+ T cells sorted from PBMCs after approximately 19-hour stimulation, taken from a patient who received antiretroviral therapy.

CDR3 protein: CASSETDVTGPRSYEQYF. The CDR3 nucleotides are TGTGCCAGCAGTGAGACGGACGTGACAGGCCCCAGATCCTACGAGCAGTACTTC. This chain joins TRBV6-1 and TRBJ2-7, with a possible D match to TRBD1 (6 bases). V lost 3 bases, J lost 1 base, and 22 bases lay in between. Germline-derived CDR1 and CDR2 are MNHNS and SASEGT. The CDR3 is 18 residues long.